These 10 T cell receptor beta chains were sequenced from one sample in a study of cytomegalovirus exposure and HLA in healthy donors. The PCR contained 60 Vbeta and 13 Jbeta primers. Data came from immunoSEQ multiplex PCR; TCRdb stores just in-frame clones and leaves some out. The sample has roughly 200,000 clones, 65% to 80% seen once; the top ten hold approximately 4.4%. Sequencing was performed on PBMCs. These receptors were taken from a woman under 40 in good health and CMV-seropositive.

The J gene is TRBJ2-5, the V gene TRBV7-6; 10 nucleotides line up with TRBD2. The CDR3 sequence is 15 residues long. The germline CDR1 and CDR2 sequences are SGHVS and FNYEAQ. J was trimmed by 5 bases and V by 4 bases; bases with no gene match: 7. The CDR3 DNA follows: TGTGCCAGCAGCTCTCTAGCGGGGGAGGAGGAGACCCAGTACTTC. Translating gives CASSSLAGEEETQYF.

CDR3 coding DNA: TGCGCCAGCAGCATCTCCTTAGAGGGTCCCTCCTACGAGCAGTACTTC. It codes for CASSISLEGPSYEQYF. This sequence joins TRBV5-1 and TRBJ2-7; maybe TRBD2 (5 bases). V lost 4 bases and J 0 bases, leaving 17 bases between the germline ends. Germline V lookup: CDR1 SGHRS, CDR2 YFSETQ. The CDR3 is 16 amino acids.

The chain couples TRBV5-1 to TRBJ2-2, with 14 positions matching TRBD2. V lost 3 bases, J lost 5 bases, and 3 bases stayed unmatched. This CDR3 has 16 residues. Germline V gene sequence: CDR1 SGHRS, CDR2 YFSETQ. For the CDR3, the DNA is TGCGCCAGCAGCTCGGGGACTAGCGGGAGAACCGGGGAGCTGTTTTTT. It is translated as CASSSGTSGRTGELFF.

There are a few counts of this clone. V is TRBV11-3 and J is TRBJ2-7; 10 bases are shared with TRBD2. Trimming cost V 5 bases and J 2 bases; bases outside gene matches: 9. The CDR3 contains 16 residues. Germline V gene data show CDR1 as SGHNT and CDR2 as YENEEA. CDR3 protein: CASSTQPLAGAYEQYF. The CDR3 DNA reads TGTGCCAGCAGCACCCAACCTCTAGCGGGAGCCTACGAGCAGTACTTC. Filled out from reference TRBV11-3 and TRBJ2-7, the complete variable domain reads EAGVVQSPRYKIIEKKQPVAFWCNPISGHNTLYWYLQNLGQGPELLIRYENEEAVDDSQLPKDRFSAERLKGVDSTLKIQPAELGDSAVYLCASSTQPLAGAYEQYFGPGTRLTVT.

This chain joins TRBV4-3 and TRBJ1-2, with D possibly being TRBD1 (6 bases). V lost 0 bases and J 4 bases, leaving 12 bases between the germline ends. The CDR3 is made up of 15 amino acids. Germline V gene lookup returns CDR1 LGHNA and CDR2 YSLEER. This CDR3 is CASSQDSGGPYGYTF. The DNA of the CDR3 is TGCGCCAGCAGCCAAGATTCGGGGGGCCCCTATGGCTACACCTTC.

The chain uses TRBV29-1 and TRBJ1-2, with 8 bases aligning to TRBD1. The V segment lost 6 bases and the J segment 5 bases; nucleotides outside the gene matches: 5. The CDR3 loop spans 12 amino acids. Germline lookup yields CDR1 SQVTM and CDR2 ANQGSEA. This chain's CDR3 is CSVGDRRYGYTF. In DNA form, the CDR3 reads TGCAGCGTGGGGGACAGGAGGTATGGCTACACCTTC.

The V gene is TRBV9, the J gene TRBJ1-2, with 7 bases fitting TRBD1. Germline trimming cut 4 bases from V and 2 bases from J; bases unmatched to any gene: 5. The CDR3 covers 14 residues. Germline V CDR1 and CDR2: SGDLS, YYNGEE. The CDR3 loop reads CASSPGQENYGYTF. The CDR3 DNA sequence: TGTGCCAGCAGCCCCGGACAGGAGAACTATGGCTACACCTTC. Based on the CDR3 plus reference TRBV9 and TRBJ1-2, the full variable domain is DSGVTQTPKHLITATGQRVTLRCSPRSGDLSVYWYQQSLDQGLQFLIQYYNGEERAKGNILERFSAQQFPDLHSELNLSSLELGDSALYFCASSPGQENYGYTFGSGTRLTVV.

V is TRBV5-4 and J is TRBJ1-6; no firm D call. The CDR3 has 15 residues. V lost 5 bases, J lost 7 bases, and 16 bases lay in between. Germline V lookup: CDR1 SGHNT, CDR2 YYREEE (reference sequence). For the CDR3, the DNA is TGTGCCAGCAGTCGGAGTGCGATTCAAAATTCACCCCTCCACTTT. The encoded protein is CASSRSAIQNSPLHF.

In DNA, the CDR3 is TGTGCCAGCAGGATTTCAGGGCAGAACGAGCAGTACTTC. Translated: CASRISGQNEQYF. J is TRBJ2-7 and V is TRBV25-1; D may be TRBD1 (5 bases). This CDR3 comprises 13 residues. The V and J ends lost 6 bases and 5 bases respectively, with 14 bases between them. The germline V gene encodes CDR1 MGHDK and CDR2 SYGVNS.

The chain employs TRBV27 and TRBJ2-5, with no clear D. The J call could be wrong; TRBJ2-7 is a better fit for the DNA end. This CDR3 is 16 amino acids long. Germline values: CDR1 MNHEY, CDR2 SMNVEV (reference sequence). The CDR3 loop reads CASSSGSDIRSYEQYF. The CDR3 nucleotides read TGTGCCAGCAGTTCCGGAAGTGACATCCGCTCCTACGAGCAGTACTTC.